The source of this TCR beta chain is a study of OX40 agonist ivuxolimab in advanced cancers. Study results and limitations: At 0.1 to 3.0 mg/kg and by week 6, CD4+ and CD8+ T cells in the blood had expanded clonally.

Excluded were patients having autoimmune disease history or systemic immunosuppression. Concerning this clone: Its antigen is still unknown.

The CDR3 is 15 residues long. Germline CDR1 SGHTA, CDR2 FQGTGA. Trimming pared 2 bases from V and 5 bases from J, leaving 13 bases between. Sequencing was performed with immunoSEQ multiplex PCR; in TCRdb, only in-frame clones are kept and a portion is missing. The sample includes about 25,000 clones, about 80% of them seen just once. The V call is TRBV7-3, the J call TRBJ1-5; D gene unclear. The material was CD4+ or CD8+ T cells sorted from blood, obtained in a trial of the OX40 agonist ivuxolimab. The TCR originated in an adult with an advanced solid tumor such as melanoma, head and neck, liver or kidney cancer. The CDR3, as DNA: TGTGCCAGCAGCTTAGCCGGGAATCAGGATCAGCCCCAGCATTTT. Translated, it gives CASSLAGNQDQPQHF.